These T cell receptor beta chains were read from a single sample in a study of Ad26.COV2.S vaccination and SARS-CoV-2 variants. Some clones are missing from TCRdb's copy, which holds only in-frame ones; the method was immunoSEQ multiplex PCR. This sample yields under 550,000 clones, of which 85% to 90% are seen a single time; around 3.6% belongs to the top ten. This sample comprised peripheral blood, obtained in a trial of Ad26.COV2.S vaccine versus placebo. These receptors came from a person aged 18-65 years who received the Ad26.COV2.S COVID-19 vaccine or a placebo. Each CDR3 is given with its conserved first and last residue. Each record gives: CDR3 protein, CDR3 DNA, D gene, clone size, J gene, V gene. The D gene is left open where the match is weak. A clone size is listed for some rows: how often the clone was seen (once, few, many), or a class if it is expanded.

CDR3: CSVTGLARADTQYF
DNA: TGCAGCGTTACGGGACTAGCGCGCGCAGATACGCAGTATTTT
D: TRBD2
size: .
J: TRBJ2-3
V: TRBV29-1

CDR3: CASSLLAGGANSPLHF
DNA: TGTGCCAGCAGTTTATTGGCAGGGGGAGCCAATTCACCCCTCCACTTT
D: TRBD1
size: .
J: TRBJ1-6
V: TRBV27

CDR3: CAWRGGEHYGYTF
DNA: TGTGCCTGGAGAGGCGGGGAACACTATGGCTACACCTTC
D: .
size: .
J: TRBJ1-2
V: TRBV30

CDR3: CASSPDPNEQFF
DNA: TGTGCCAGCAGCCCGGATCCCAATGAGCAGTTCTTC
D: .
size: .
J: TRBJ2-1
V: TRBV12-3/TRBV12-4

CDR3: CASSLSTSGGGEQFF
DNA: TGTGCCAGCAGCTTATCAACTAGCGGGGGCGGTGAGCAGTTCTTC
D: TRBD2
size: .
J: TRBJ2-1
V: TRBV11-3

CDR3: CAIGGEGMNTEAFF
DNA: TGTGCCATCGGGGGGGAGGGGATGAACACTGAAGCTTTCTTT
D: .
size: .
J: TRBJ1-1
V: TRBV10-3

CDR3: CASRSQGPYNEQFF
DNA: TGTGCCAGCAGATCTCAGGGGCCCTACAATGAGCAGTTCTTC
D: .
size: .
J: TRBJ2-1
V: TRBV7-9

CDR3: CASSLSWRDQKLFF
DNA: TGTGCCAGCAGTTTATCCTGGCGGGATCAAAAACTGTTTTTT
D: .
size: .
J: TRBJ1-4
V: TRBV27

CDR3: CASSVGSGGQAYGYTF
DNA: TGTGCCAGCAGCGTAGGATCAGGGGGACAGGCCTATGGCTACACCTTC
D: TRBD1
size: .
J: TRBJ1-2
V: TRBV9

CDR3: CASSSDSLSGNTIYF
DNA: TGTGCCAGCAGTTCGGACAGCCTCTCTGGAAACACCATATATTTT
D: .
size: .
J: TRBJ1-3
V: TRBV6-5

CDR3: CASSYDGTGGEQYF
DNA: TGTGCCAGCAGTTACGACGGGACCGGCGGCGAGCAGTACTTC
D: .
size: .
J: TRBJ2-7
V: TRBV7-8

CDR3: CATRDTKDSYNEQFF
DNA: TGTGCCACCAGGGACACCAAGGACTCCTACAATGAGCAGTTCTTC
D: .
size: .
J: TRBJ2-1
V: TRBV24-1

CDR3: CASSRRRRLDNSPLHF
DNA: TGTGCCAGCAGCCGGAGGCGGCGATTGGATAATTCACCCCTCCACTTT
D: .
size: .
J: TRBJ1-6
V: TRBV5-8

CDR3: CASSLNYGYTF
DNA: TGTGCCAGCAGCCTTAACTATGGCTACACCTTC
D: .
size: .
J: TRBJ1-2
V: TRBV12-3/TRBV12-4

CDR3: CASSHPGHYYEQYF
DNA: TGTGCCAGCAGCCATCCGGGACATTACTACGAGCAGTACTTC
D: .
size: .
J: TRBJ2-7
V: TRBV7-9

CDR3: CASSIDRDEKLFF
DNA: TGTGCCAGCAGCATAGACAGGGACGAAAAACTGTTTTTT
D: TRBD1
size: once
J: TRBJ1-4
V: TRBV5-4

CDR3: CASSFAEQNGYTF
DNA: TGTGCCAGCAGCTTTGCTGAGCAGAATGGCTACACCTTC
D: .
size: .
J: TRBJ1-2
V: TRBV7-9

CDR3: CASSSTPGQGNSPLHF
DNA: TGTGCCAGCAGCTCAACACCGGGACAGGGGAATTCACCCCTCCACTTT
D: TRBD1
size: .
J: TRBJ1-6
V: TRBV11-2

CDR3: CASSATGGSYEQYF
DNA: TGTGCCAGCAGCGCCACAGGGGGCTCCTACGAGCAGTACTTC
D: TRBD1
size: few
J: TRBJ2-7
V: TRBV13

CDR3: CASSPVFGQGHSPSYEQYF
DNA: TGTGCCAGCAGTCCCGTTTTTGGACAGGGCCATTCACCTAGCTACGAGCAGTACTTC
D: TRBD1
size: .
J: TRBJ2-7
V: TRBV27

CDR3: CASSLAVGAFF
DNA: TGTGCCAGCAGTCTGGCCGTGGGAGCTTTCTTT
D: .
size: .
J: TRBJ1-1
V: TRBV6-2/TRBV6-3

CDR3: CASSLSTRIQETQYF
DNA: TGTGCCAGCAGTTTATCCACCCGGATCCAAGAGACCCAGTACTTC
D: .
size: .
J: TRBJ2-5
V: TRBV28

CDR3: CASSISRTGGAGNQPQHF
DNA: TGTGCCAGTAGTATATCGCGGACAGGGGGCGCGGGCAATCAGCCCCAGCATTTT
D: TRBD1
size: .
J: TRBJ1-5
V: TRBV19

CDR3: CASSLKAAGTGIYQPQHF
DNA: TGTGCCAGCAGCTTAAAAGCCGCCGGGACAGGGATATATCAGCCCCAGCATTTT
D: TRBD1
size: .
J: TRBJ1-5
V: TRBV7-2

CDR3: CASRAIQWSMNTEAFF
DNA: TGTGCCAGCAGAGCGATACAGTGGAGCATGAACACTGAAGCTTTCTTT
D: .
size: .
J: TRBJ1-1
V: TRBV2

CDR3: CAISIAGTSYEQYF
DNA: TGTGCCATTTCCATAGCGGGGACCTCCTACGAGCAGTACTTC
D: TRBD2
size: .
J: TRBJ2-7
V: TRBV10-3

CDR3: CASSPLYSGANVLTF
DNA: TGTGCCAGCAGCCCATTGTACTCTGGGGCCAACGTCCTGACTTTC
D: .
size: many
J: TRBJ2-6
V: TRBV11-2

CDR3: CASSLVVWVNTEAFF
DNA: TGTGCCAGCAGCTTGGTTGTATGGGTGAACACTGAAGCTTTCTTT
D: .
size: .
J: TRBJ1-1
V: TRBV5-5

CDR3: CASSWTGGDYGYTF
DNA: TGCGCCAGCAGCTGGACAGGGGGCGACTATGGCTACACCTTC
D: TRBD1
size: .
J: TRBJ1-2
V: TRBV4-1

CDR3: CASSYRTGEREQYF
DNA: TGTGCCAGCAGTTACAGGACAGGGGAACGCGAGCAGTACTTC
D: TRBD1
size: .
J: TRBJ2-7
V: TRBV6-2/TRBV6-3

CDR3: CASGRGGSRNGELFF
DNA: TGTGCCAGTGGACGGGGGGGTTCTAGGAACGGGGAGCTGTTTTTT
D: TRBD2
size: once
J: TRBJ2-2
V: TRBV19

CDR3: CAWSRGGGNNEQFF
DNA: TGTGCCTGGAGCAGGGGCGGGGGGAACAATGAGCAGTTCTTC
D: TRBD2
size: .
J: TRBJ2-1
V: TRBV30

CDR3: CASSGNRNNSPLHF
DNA: TGTGCCAGCAGTGGAAACAGGAACAATTCACCCCTCCACTTT
D: .
size: .
J: TRBJ1-6
V: TRBV2